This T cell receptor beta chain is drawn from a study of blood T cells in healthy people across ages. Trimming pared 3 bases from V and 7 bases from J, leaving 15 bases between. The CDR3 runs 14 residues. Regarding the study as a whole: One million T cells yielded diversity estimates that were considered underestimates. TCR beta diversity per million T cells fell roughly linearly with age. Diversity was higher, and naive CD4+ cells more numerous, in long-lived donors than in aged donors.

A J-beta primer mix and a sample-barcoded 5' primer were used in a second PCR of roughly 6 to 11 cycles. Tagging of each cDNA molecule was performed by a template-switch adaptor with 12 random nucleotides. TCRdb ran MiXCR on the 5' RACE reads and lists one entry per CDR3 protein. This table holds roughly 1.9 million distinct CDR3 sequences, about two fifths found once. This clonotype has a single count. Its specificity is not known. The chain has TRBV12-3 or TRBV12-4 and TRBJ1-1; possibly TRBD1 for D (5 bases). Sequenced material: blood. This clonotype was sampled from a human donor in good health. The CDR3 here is CASSFGGARGEAFF. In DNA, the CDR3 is TGTGCCAGCAGTTTCGGAGGGGCGAGGGGTGAAGCTTTCTTT.